A selection of T cell receptor beta chains follows, all from one sample in a study of vaccination and CD4 T cells after COVID-19. These receptors have no known antigen. MiXCR was run by TCRdb on the PCR reads, yielding one entry per CDR3 protein. The table shows 17,000 or so distinct CDR3 sequences, with roughly 30% occurring only once. The sequenced sample was cultured CD4+ T cells from blood. Every receptor here comes from a human donor with COVID-19. The conserved cysteine and the conserved F or W are not part of the CDR3 here.

V: TRBV20-1
CDR3: SARDFWEGRNYGYT

V: TRBV27
CDR3: ATRGFAGGVDTQY

V: TRBV7-2
CDR3: ASSVPGQRTDT

V: TRBV15
CDR3: ATSGRASTEAF

V: TRBV2
CDR3: ASKLGRNYGYT

V: TRBV19
CDR3: ASRKLDPPPGYT

V: TRBV20-1
CDR3: SARDGFQYSYNEQF

V: TRBV19
CDR3: ASSIGQGRDYGYT

V: TRBV19
CDR3: ASSGQQGNYGYT

V: TRBV2
CDR3: ASVPDSSNQPQH

V: TRBV28
CDR3: ASNGGSGNTIY

V: TRBV7-6
CDR3: ASSLVPGQGAGNTIY

V: TRBV6-5
CDR3: ASSYSTKPYEQY

V: TRBV5-1
CDR3: ASSRAGGPQDTQY

V: TRBV5-4
CDR3: ATSAGRGQPQH

V: TRBV19
CDR3: ASSIGGRGSTDTQY

V: TRBV24-1
CDR3: ATSRGPGETQY

V: TRBV28
CDR3: ASSFKGLLAEAF

V: TRBV9
CDR3: ASSVGLTQSDTQY